The sequence of this T cell receptor (beta chain) was determined in a study of CD8 T cells in Susac syndrome. The RNA, about 0.5 to 1 ug, was put through reverse transcription using random hexamers. TCR beta CDR3 was amplified by immunoSEQ covering 54 Vbeta and 13 Jbeta. MiXCR, run by TCRdb on the immunoSEQ multiplex PCR reads, gives a single entry per CDR3 protein. The sample contains 100,000 to 150,000 distinct CDR3 sequences, more than 90% of which appear only once. This CDR3 is 14 amino acids long. The germline V gene encodes CDR1 SNHLY and CDR2 FYNNEI. V was pared by 5 bases and J by 0 bases, with 10 bases between.

This rearrangement joins TRBV2 to TRBJ1-1, with D hard to call. Sequencing used CD4+ T cells from PBMCs. The sequence derives from a human donor in good health. CDR3 sequence reads: CASSFIGMNTEAFF. Written as DNA, the CDR3 is TGTGCCAGCAGTTTTATAGGTATGAACACTGAAGCTTTCTTT.